This TCR beta chain appears in the sequencing data of a study of Ad26.COV2.S vaccination and SARS-CoV-2 variants. Generated by immunoSEQ multiplex PCR, the TCRdb table keeps only in-frame clones and is missing some. The table records roughly 700,000 clones, roughly nine tenths of them present only once. The CDR3 extends over 14 amino acids. V shed 7 bases and J shed 1 base, with 13 bases lying between them. Germline CDR1 is LGHNT and CDR2 is FRNRAP. Treatment described: 15 to 20 received Ad26.COV2.S at low or high dose, single or two shots; 5 received placebo; per-sample allocation not given. Collection of samples fell on day 63 after the first vaccine or placebo injection.

The clonotype was recovered from a person aged 18-65 years who received the Ad26.COV2.S COVID-19 vaccine or a placebo. The rearrangement uses TRBV12-5 and TRBJ1-2; unclear D gene. The sequences come from peripheral blood, collected in a trial of Ad26.COV2.S vaccine versus placebo. The CDR3 protein is CASARQAVNYGYTF. In DNA form, the CDR3 reads TGTGCTAGTGCGCGGCAGGCTGTTAACTATGGCTACACCTTC.